The clone carrying this TCR beta chain was found a few times. The antigen is undetermined. This entry belongs to a study of T cells after yellow fever vaccination. General study findings and limits: Post-booster repertoires contained most primary-vaccination clones again (roughly 97% CD4, about 88% CD8). Only a small proportion of the clonotypes turned up in both the CD4 and the CD8 compartments, likely arising from convergent recombination.

Trimming removed 5 bases from V and 0 bases from J, with 13 bases in between. The length of the CDR3 is 16 residues. The germline V gene has CDR1 KGHDR and CDR2 SFDVKD. As TCR cDNA was made by 5'RACE template switching, a universal primer site and UMIs were added. TCRdb reprocessed the 5' RACE reads with MiXCR, giving one entry per CDR3 protein. The sample records some 670,000 distinct CDR3 sequences, roughly an eighth being singletons. This sequence joins TRBV24-1 and TRBJ1-5; D might be TRBD1 (5 bases). This sample comprised PBMCs, obtained on the day of the yellow fever booster vaccination. The receptor was isolated from a man aged 30 to 39 who received the YFV17D yellow fever vaccine. CDR3 protein: CATSGSGGGSNQPQHF. Written as DNA, the CDR3 is TGTGCCACCAGTGGGTCCGGGGGAGGTAGCAATCAGCCCCAGCATTTT.